This is a list of T cell receptor beta chains from one sample in a study of control samples from healthy donors and cancer patients. The table came from immunoSEQ multiplex PCR; TCRdb's copy has only in-frame clones and leaves some out. The sample holds tens of thousands of clones, 85% to 95% seen once. Sample: PBMCs. The receptors stem from a woman aged 35 to 49 with head and neck cancer. CDR3s include the opening cysteine and the closing phenylalanine or tryptophan. A D gene is named only where the DNA matches it firmly. For some rows the clone size is stated as once, few or many, or as a class when expanded; others skip it.

>NA|TRBJ1-1|TRBV19|NA
TGTGCCAGTACCCGGACACGAAGGGCTGAAGCTTTCTTT
CASTRTRRAEAFF
>NA|TRBJ2-1|TRBV9|NA
TGTGCCAGCAGCCCCCGGGACTCCCCGAGCTCCTACAATGAGCAGTTCTTC
CASSPRDSPSSYNEQFF
>NA|TRBJ1-2|TRBV6-6|NA
TGTGCCAGCAGTTATAACAGGGAGGACTATGGCTACACCTTC
CASSYNREDYGYTF
>NA|TRBJ1-4|TRBV18|NA
TGTGCCAGCTCACCAGCGCATGGTAATGAAAAACTGTTTTTT
CASSPAHGNEKLFF
>NA|TRBJ2-1|TRBV12-3/TRBV12-4|NA
TGTGCCAGCAGTTTAAAGGACTACAATGAGCAGTTCTTC
CASSLKDYNEQFF
>NA|TRBJ2-7|TRBV30|TRBD1
TGTGCCTGGAGTACAGGGGGCGAGCAGTACTTC
CAWSTGGEQYF
>once|TRBJ2-2|TRBV3-1/TRBV3-2|NA
TGTGCCAGCAGCCAAGCGGTCACAGCGAACACCGGGGAGCTGTTTTTT
CASSQAVTANTGELFF
>NA|TRBJ1-3|TRBV5-1|NA
TGCGCCAGCAGCTTGACAGGGCCTGGAAACACCATATATTTT
CASSLTGPGNTIYF
>NA|TRBJ2-1|TRBV19|TRBD1
TGTGCCAGTAGTCCTAGGGACAGGAGCTCCTACAATGAGCAGTTCTTC
CASSPRDRSSYNEQFF
>NA|TRBJ2-5|TRBV7-6|NA
TGTGCCAGCAGCCCGGGCCCGGCGGAGGGGCAAGAGACCCAGTACTTC
CASSPGPAEGQETQYF
>few|TRBJ2-2|TRBV19|TRBD1
TGTGCCAGTAGTATCCTTGGGGCCAGGGGGAAAGGCGGGGAGCTGTTTTTT
CASSILGARGKGGELFF
>NA|TRBJ2-3|TRBV30|NA
TGTGCCTGGAGTGAGTCCACAGATACGCAGTATTTT
CAWSESTDTQYF
>once|TRBJ2-5|TRBV29-1|NA
TGCAGCGTTGAAACCGTCGGGGTTGGCGAGACCCAGTACTTC
CSVETVGVGETQYF
>NA|TRBJ1-2|TRBV28|NA
TGTGCCAGCTATCACATGGGCGGGGGGCTGTATGGCTACACCTTC
CASYHMGGGLYGYTF
>NA|TRBJ2-7|TRBV28|TRBD1
TGTGCCAGCAGGGCACTGTCTTGGGACAGGGGATCCCACGAGCAGTACTTC
CASRALSWDRGSHEQYF
>NA|TRBJ2-6|TRBV27|NA
TGTGCCAGCAGTTTAAGGCAGCCTGGGGCCAACGTCCTGACTTTC
CASSLRQPGANVLTF
>NA|TRBJ1-2|TRBV7-2|TRBD1
TGTGCCAGCAGCGTCGGACAGGGACGAGGCTACACCTTC
CASSVGQGRGYTF
>once|TRBJ1-3|TRBV3-1/TRBV3-2|NA
TGTGCCAGCACACAACGCCGGGAAAACACCATATATTTT
CASTQRRENTIYF
>NA|TRBJ2-3|TRBV15|NA
TGTGCCACCAGAGTCGGGGGATCCACAGATACGCAGTATTTT
CATRVGGSTDTQYF
>NA|TRBJ2-2|TRBV27|TRBD1
TGTGCCAGCAGGTCCCTCGGGACAGGGTACACCGGGGAGCTGTTTTTT
CASRSLGTGYTGELFF
>NA|TRBJ2-7|TRBV14|TRBD2
TGTGCCAGCAGCCCGACTAGCGGGAGGTACGAGCAGTACTTC
CASSPTSGRYEQYF
>NA|TRBJ2-7|TRBV7-2|NA
TGTGCCAGCAGCCTCAGGGTGATGACCTACGAGCAGTACTTC
CASSLRVMTYEQYF
>NA|TRBJ2-7|TRBV2|TRBD1
TGTGCCAGCAGCCGGGACAGGGGGCAATACGAGCAGTACTTC
CASSRDRGQYEQYF
>NA|TRBJ2-3|TRBV5-1|NA
TGCGCCAGCAGCTCTGAGGATACGCAGTATTTT
CASSSEDTQYF
>NA|TRBJ1-2|TRBV19|TRBD1
TGTGCCAGTAACCTACAGGGGACAGGCTATGGCTACACCTTC
CASNLQGTGYGYTF
>once|TRBJ1-6|TRBV7-9|TRBD1
TGTGCCAGCAGCGGGGACAGCTCCTATAATTCACCCCTCCACTTT
CASSGDSSYNSPLHF
>NA|TRBJ2-3|TRBV27|NA
TGTGCCAGCAGTCCACACTACAGGGATACGCAGTATTTT
CASSPHYRDTQYF
>NA|TRBJ2-3|TRBV30|TRBD2
TGTGCCTGGAGTCCCCCGGGGGTACGGGAGGGCCGGCCGCAGTATTTT
CAWSPPGVREGRPQYF
>NA|TRBJ2-1|TRBV5-5|NA
TGTGCCAGCAGCCCAGGCGGATTGGACTACAATGAGCAGTTCTTC
CASSPGGLDYNEQFF
>NA|TRBJ1-4|TRBV5-1|NA
TGCGCCAGCAGCTCTCGAAATTGGGGTGCAACTAATGAAAAACTGTTTTTT
CASSSRNWGATNEKLFF
>NA|TRBJ1-5|TRBV2|NA
TGTGCCAGAGGTGACAGGCCCGCCGGAATTGATCAGCCCCAGCATTTT
CARGDRPAGIDQPQHF
>NA|TRBJ2-3|TRBV7-6|NA
TGTGCCAGCAGCCTCCTATCGGGGGAGAACACAGATACGCAGTATTTT
CASSLLSGENTDTQYF
>NA|TRBJ2-7|TRBV5-5|TRBD1
TGTGCCAGCAGCCTTCTAGGGGGCGCCGCCACCTACGAGCAGTACTTC
CASSLLGGAATYEQYF
>NA|TRBJ2-1|TRBV5-1|TRBD2
TGCGCCAGCAGCTTGGGACTAGCGGGAGTCAGGTACAATGAGCAGTTCTTC
CASSLGLAGVRYNEQFF
>NA|TRBJ2-1|TRBV30|NA
TGTGCCTGGAGTCCTTTATACAATGAGCAGTTCTTC
CAWSPLYNEQFF
>NA|TRBJ1-4|TRBV28|NA
TGTGCCAGCTACCTGCGGGGGGCGGCGTTTGAAAAACTGTTTTTT
CASYLRGAAFEKLFF
>NA|TRBJ2-7|TRBV2|NA
TGTGCCAGCAACAAACCTGGGGGCAGGGAAAGGTACGAGCAGTACTTC
CASNKPGGRERYEQYF
>NA|TRBJ2-1|TRBV20-1|TRBD2
TGCAGTGCTAGTGACCCTAGACGGCGGGCGGGGGATAACAATGAGCAGTTCTTC
CSASDPRRRAGDNNEQFF
>NA|TRBJ2-5|TRBV28|NA
TGTGCCAGCAGTTCCCGCGGCGGAGCCACAGAGACCCAGTACTTC
CASSSRGGATETQYF
>NA|TRBJ1-6|TRBV11-2|NA
TGTGCCAGCAGGGTAGGGCCCTCCTATAATTCACCCCTCCACTTT
CASRVGPSYNSPLHF
>NA|TRBJ1-2|TRBV4-1|NA
TGCGCCAGCAGCCATCTCAGGGACGGCTACACCTTC
CASSHLRDGYTF
>NA|TRBJ1-1|TRBV6-5|TRBD1
TGTGCCAGCAGTTTGACAGGGGAAAACACTGAAGCTTTCTTT
CASSLTGENTEAFF
>NA|TRBJ1-2|TRBV27|NA
TGTGCCAGCAGTTTAAGGCGTACCTATGGCTACACCTTC
CASSLRRTYGYTF
>NA|TRBJ1-5|TRBV6-2/TRBV6-3|NA
TGTGCCAGCAGTTATTGGTCCGCCGGCCAGCCCCAGCATTTT
CASSYWSAGQPQHF
>NA|TRBJ2-1|TRBV7-2|NA
TGTGCCAGCAGTTCCCCCCCGAGGGCCTACAATGAGCAGTTCTTC
CASSSPPRAYNEQFF